Shown below are 28 T cell receptor beta chains from a single sample sequenced in a study of blood T cell repertoires in COVID-19. Assay: immunoSEQ multiplex PCR; the TCRdb copy retains only in-frame clones and omits some. The sample comprises over 250,000 clones, roughly 90% of which are singletons, and just under 9% rests with the top ten. Sequenced material: PBMCs or T cells enriched from blood (not recorded which). These receptors were obtained from a woman in her late teens or twenties who had recovered from COVID-19.

V gene TRBV6-2 or TRBV6-3 combines with J gene TRBJ1-4, with D unclear. Germline CDR1 and CDR2: MNHEY and SVGEGT. The CDR3 runs 12 residues. Trimming stripped 4 bases from V and 9 bases from J, with 9 bases between. The CDR3 DNA reads TGTGCCAGCAGTTTTGCGCTGAAAAAACTGTTTTTT. Translated, it gives CASSFALKKLFF.

The chain employs TRBV6-1 and TRBJ2-7, with D possibly matching TRBD1 (6 bases). This CDR3 is built from 15 residues. Trimming took off 3 bases at V and 2 bases at J, with 14 bases between the two ends. CDR1 and CDR2 from the germline V gene are MNHNS and SASEGT. The CDR3 sequence is CASSEGAGTTYEQYF. CDR3 nucleotide sequence: TGTGCCAGCAGTGAGGGGGCAGGCACCACCTACGAGCAGTACTTC.

This clone has just one count. An end of the junction does not agree with germline; a read error may underlie this. The rearrangement links TRBV9 to TRBJ1-3, with 7 bases lining up with TRBD1. Germline CDR1 reads SGDLS; CDR2 reads YYNGEE. The CDR3 loop spans 15 amino acids. Here the CDR3 DNA reads TGTGCCAGCGGCGTGGGACAGAGCTCTGGAAACACCATATATTTT. This sequence encodes CASGVGQSSGNTIYF.

The V gene is TRBV15, the J gene TRBJ2-7, with a tentative D call TRBD1 (6 bases). The CDR3 consists of 13 residues. Between the trimmed V and J ends, which lost 0 bases and 4 bases, there was a span of 7 bases. Germline assignment: CDR1 LNHNV and CDR2 YYDKDF (reference sequence). CDR3 region: CATSRERGYEQYF. In DNA, the CDR3 is TGTGCCACCAGCAGAGAAAGGGGGTACGAGCAGTACTTC.

Here the CDR3 reads CSVSVQGIYEQYF. The CDR3 DNA reads TGCAGCGTGAGCGTCCAGGGGATCTACGAGCAGTACTTC. The chain joins TRBV29-1 to TRBJ2-7; D possibly corresponds to TRBD1 (6 bases). Between the trimmed V and J ends, which lost 6 bases and 3 bases, there was a span of 15 bases. In germline, CDR1 is SQVTM, CDR2 ANQGSEA. This CDR3 is 13 amino acids long.

The chain links TRBV19 to TRBJ2-5; a possible D gene is TRBD1 (6 bases). The CDR3 is 14 residues long. V gave up 4 bases and J gave up 1 base, with 10 bases separating them. In germline, CDR1 is LNHDA, CDR2 SQIVND (reference sequence). The CDR3, as DNA: TGTGCCAGTAGTACCCGACAGGCCCAAGAGACCCAGTACTTC. This sequence encodes CASSTRQAQETQYF.

The chain uses TRBV5-4 and TRBJ2-3; 7 bases fit TRBD2. The germline V gene has CDR1 SGHNT and CDR2 YYREEE (reference sequence). The CDR3 totals 15 residues. The trim removed 4 bases at V and 0 bases at J, leaving 5 bases unmatched. CDR3 nucleotides: TGTGCCAGCAGCAAGGATAGCGGGAGCACAGATACGCAGTATTTT. Translating it yields CASSKDSGSTDTQYF.

This sequence joins TRBV15 and TRBJ2-1, with D hard to call. Per the germline V gene, CDR1 is LNHNV and CDR2 is YYDKDF (reference sequence). The CDR3 extends over 19 amino acids. The V end lost 0 bases, the J end lost 3 bases, and 21 bases lay between the germline ends. CDR3 nucleotide sequence: TGTGCCACCAGCAGAGATGTGCCCCCCCAGCGAGCCTTCTACAATGAGCAGTTCTTC. Translated: CATSRDVPPQRAFYNEQFF.

This clone came up once. The chain couples TRBV2 to TRBJ1-6; D might be TRBD1 (5 bases). This CDR3 comprises 18 residues. Germline CDR1 reads SNHLY; CDR2 reads FYNNEI. V shed 5 bases and J shed 6 bases, with 23 bases lying between them. The CDR3 DNA sequence: TGTGCCAGCAGTCCCACGGGGGGTCCTGGGTTCTCTAATTCACCCCTCCACTTT. Translated, it gives CASSPTGGPGFSNSPLHF.

The chain combines TRBV19 with TRBJ2-3; 8 nucleotides agree with TRBD2. Germline assignment: CDR1 LNHDA and CDR2 SQIVND (reference sequence). V lost 3 bases and J lost 5; bases outside the gene matches: 7. CDR3 length: 15 amino acids. Here the CDR3 DNA reads TGTGCCAGTAGTATTGCCGGGAGGGCCCTAGATACGCAGTATTTT. Its translation is CASSIAGRALDTQYF.

The CDR3 sequence: CAIRAGTGTSYEQYF. In DNA, the CDR3 is TGTGCCATCAGGGCTGGGACAGGGACGTCCTACGAGCAGTACTTC. The chain couples TRBV10-3 to TRBJ2-7; 9 bases agree with TRBD1. The CDR3 length is 15 residues. V lost 6 bases to trimming and J lost 1 base; unmatched junction nucleotides: 7. Germline CDR1 ENHRY, CDR2 SYGVKD.

The rearrangement uses TRBV7-6 and TRBJ2-2; TRBD2 aligns across 7 bases. CDR1 and CDR2 from the germline V gene are SGHVS and FNYEAQ. This CDR3 comprises 15 residues. J gave up 0 bases and V 3 bases, and 1 base lay outside the gene matches. DNA for the CDR3: TGTGCCAGCAGCTTCGCGGGAGCGAACACCGGGGAGCTGTTTTTT. Translating it yields CASSFAGANTGELFF.

Remarks on this clone: At the DNA level, this CDR3 is encoded by other sequences in the same sample as well. The J gene is TRBJ1-2, the V gene TRBV6-5; possibly TRBD1 for D (5 bases). The CDR3 length is 13 residues. V was clipped by 6 bases and J by 1 base, with 9 bases between them. Germline lookup yields CDR1 MNHEY and CDR2 SVGAGI. As DNA, the CDR3 is TGTGCCAGCAGCCCCGACAGTAACTATGGCTACACCTTC. It specifies CASSPDSNYGYTF.

The chain recombines TRBV28 with TRBJ1-2; D is possibly TRBD1 (6 bases). Trimming cost V 7 bases and J 4 bases, with 19 bases left between them. CDR3 length: 15 residues. Germline CDR1 MDHEN, CDR2 SYDVKM. The CDR3 loop reads CASTTDRSHFYGYTF. The CDR3 bases are TGTGCCAGCACCACCGACAGGTCCCATTTCTATGGCTACACCTTC.

J is TRBJ1-1 and V is TRBV9; possible D gene TRBD1, 6 bases. There are 14 residues in the CDR3. The V gene's germline CDR1 is SGDLS and CDR2 YYNGEE. Trimming took off 0 bases at V and 5 bases at J, with 11 bases between the two ends. DNA for the CDR3: TGTGCCAGCAGCGTAGATGGCAGGGGAACTGAAGCTTTCTTT. It specifies CASSVDGRGTEAFF.

The CDR3 here is CASRGGLIAPQHF. CDR3 DNA sequence: TGTGCCAGCAGAGGGGGATTAATCGCGCCCCAGCATTTT. The chain uses TRBV28 and TRBJ1-5, with a possible D match to TRBD1 (6 bases). Trimming pared 6 bases from V and 9 bases from J, leaving 15 bases between. Germline V CDR1 and CDR2: MDHEN, SYDVKM. The CDR3 extends over 13 amino acids.

This clone was seen a handful of times. V usage is TRBV19 and J usage is TRBJ1-2; no reliable D call. V dropped 6 bases and J dropped 9 bases, with 11 bases sitting between them. CDR1 LNHDA and CDR2 SQIVND come from the germline V gene (reference sequence). CDR3 length: 11 residues. The CDR3 DNA reads TGTGCCAGTAGGAGTGGAGGAAGCTACACCTTC. Amino acid sequence: CASRSGGSYTF.

V and J are TRBV6-5 and TRBJ1-1; tentatively, D is TRBD1 (6 bases). From germline, CDR1 is MNHEY and CDR2 SVGAGI. V lost 6 bases and J 4 bases, leaving 12 bases between the germline ends. The CDR3 is 13 residues long. CDR3 DNA sequence: TGTGCCAGCAGGAGAGACAGGCCCACTGAAGCTTTCTTT. Encoded protein: CASRRDRPTEAFF.

This chain joins TRBV9 and TRBJ2-2, with 7 bases matching TRBD1. The V segment lost 2 bases and the J segment 4 bases; nucleotides outside the gene matches: 5. Germline V lookup: CDR1 SGDLS, CDR2 YYNGEE. This CDR3 comprises 15 residues. The CDR3 loop reads CASSVEGASTGELFF. The CDR3 coding sequence is TGTGCCAGCAGCGTTGAGGGGGCAAGCACCGGGGAGCTGTTTTTT. Full variable domain (remainder filled in from reference TRBV9 and TRBJ2-2): DSGVTQTPKHLITATGQRVTLRCSPRSGDLSVYWYQQSLDQGLQFLIQYYNGEERAKGNILERFSAQQFPDLHSELNLSSLELGDSALYFCASSVEGASTGELFFGEGSRLTVL.

This clone was found once. Distinct nucleotide sequences in the sample also encode this CDR3. The rearrangement uses TRBV9 and TRBJ2-2; TRBD1 agrees at 7 bases. The CDR3 length is 16 residues. V shed 3 bases, J shed 0 bases, and the junction held 5 bases outside the gene matches. The germline V gene has CDR1 SGDLS and CDR2 YYNGEE. DNA for the CDR3: TGTGCCAGCAGCGGGCGACAGGGCCCGAACACCGGGGAGCTGTTTTTT. Translation gives CASSGRQGPNTGELFF.

V usage is TRBV6-5 and J usage is TRBJ2-7; the match to TRBD1 covers 9 bases. The CDR3 is made up of 15 amino acids. Looked up from germline, CDR1 is MNHEY and CDR2 is SVGAGI. Germline trimming cut 6 bases from V and 1 base from J; bases unmatched to any gene: 7. The CDR3 is CASRWGQGHSYEQYF. The CDR3 DNA reads TGTGCCAGCAGGTGGGGACAGGGTCATTCCTACGAGCAGTACTTC.

In its sample, this clone was seen a few times. V gene TRBV15 combines with J gene TRBJ1-1, with 7 positions matching TRBD1. Germline V lookup: CDR1 LNHNV, CDR2 YYDKDF (reference sequence). The CDR3 has 15 amino acids. The ends lost 5 bases at V and 5 bases at J; junction bases unmatched: 11. The chain's CDR3 is CATSGRSGTATEAFF. The CDR3 DNA reads as TGTGCCACCAGCGGCCGGTCCGGGACAGCAACTGAAGCTTTCTTT.

This chain links TRBV6-2 or TRBV6-3 with TRBJ1-5; D gene unclear. Germline V gene data show CDR1 as MNHEY and CDR2 as SVGEGT. The CDR3 runs 15 residues. Trimming cost V 5 bases and J 6 bases, with 17 bases left between them. The CDR3 DNA follows: TGTGCCAGCAGTCTGTTTCACCGTTCGGGTCAGCCCCAGCATTTT. This codes for CASSLFHRSGQPQHF.

The CDR3 reads CATSDRDRGRTGELFF. The CDR3, as DNA: TGTGCCACCAGTGATCGCGACAGGGGGCGCACCGGGGAGCTGTTTTTT. The chain uses TRBV24-1 and TRBJ2-2; 10 nucleotides line up with TRBD1. Germline-derived CDR1 and CDR2 are KGHDR and SFDVKD. Trimming removed 3 bases from V and 4 bases from J; junction bases left unmatched: 4. The CDR3 is 16 residues long.

V is TRBV19 and J is TRBJ2-5; 7 nucleotides agree with TRBD2. The CDR3 is 16 residues long. The V and J ends lost 3 bases and 5 bases, in that order; junction bases with no gene match: 12. Germline V gene data show CDR1 as LNHDA and CDR2 as SQIVND (reference sequence). The CDR3 spells CASSMGRERAPETQYF. The CDR3 bases are TGTGCCAGTAGTATGGGGCGGGAGCGGGCGCCGGAGACCCAGTACTTC.

The chain uses TRBV12-3 or TRBV12-4 and TRBJ1-1; D gene unclear. The CDR3 is made up of 13 amino acids. V shed 2 bases and J shed 1 base, with 5 bases lying between them. The CDR3 DNA sequence: TGTGCCAGCAGTTTATCTTGGAACACTGAAGCTTTCTTT. As protein: CASSLSWNTEAFF.

The gene calls are TRBV9 and TRBJ1-1; no firm D call. This CDR3 region has 13 residues. Looked up from germline, CDR1 is SGDLS and CDR2 is YYNGEE. V lost 4 bases to trimming and J lost 1 base, with 8 bases between them. CDR3 sequence reads: CASSLSQNTEAFF. CDR3 DNA sequence: TGTGCCAGCAGCTTATCACAGAACACTGAAGCTTTCTTT.

In DNA form, the CDR3 reads TGTGCCATCAGTGAAGCAGGGAGGAGGGCCACAGATACGCAGTATTTT. Encoded protein: CAISEAGRRATDTQYF. The V and J genes are TRBV10-3 and TRBJ2-3, with D possibly matching TRBD2 (6 bases). V lost 3 bases and J lost 2, with 15 bases in between. The germline gives CDR1 ENHRY, CDR2 SYGVKD. This CDR3 region has 16 residues.